These 8 T cell receptor beta chains were all obtained from the same sample, sequenced in a study of blood T cell repertoires in COVID-19. The protocol was immunoSEQ multiplex PCR, while the TCRdb copy is restricted to in-frame clones and leaves out a portion. The table has fewer than 85,000 clones, approximately 80% seen once. What was sequenced was peripheral blood. The receptors were gathered from a woman aged 55-70 years with acute or convalescent COVID-19.

The rearrangement joins TRBV7-8 to TRBJ1-1; the D gene is possibly TRBD1 (5 bases). Trimming took 1 base from V and 4 from J, leaving 10 bases between them. The CDR3 runs to 14 residues. In germline, CDR1 is SGHVS, CDR2 FQNEAQ. The CDR3 is CASSLGDGSTEAFF. In DNA, the CDR3 is TGTGCCAGCAGCTTAGGGGACGGGAGCACTGAAGCTTTCTTT.

This clone has only a few counts. The chain links TRBV5-1 to TRBJ1-2, with TRBD1 matching over 7 bases. J gave up 3 bases and V 4 bases, and 9 bases lay outside the gene matches. CDR1 SGHRS and CDR2 YFSETQ come from the germline V gene. The CDR3 consists of 15 residues. DNA for the CDR3: TGCGCCAGCAGCCCTCTGACAGGGAGCGACTATGGCTACACCTTC. It yields the protein CASSPLTGSDYGYTF.

The gene calls are TRBV3-1 (or the pseudogene TRBV3-2) and TRBJ2-7; 9 bases are a match to TRBD1. With V trimmed by 4 bases and J by 7 bases, 14 bases remained unmatched. The germline V gene encodes CDR1 LGHDT and CDR2 YNNKEL (reference sequence). CDR3 length equals 16 residues. DNA of the CDR3: TGTGCCAGCAGCCCTAACAGGGGGCCCCTCGGGGAGGAGCAGTACTTC. It yields the protein CASSPNRGPLGEEQYF.

The chain recombines TRBV3-1 (or the pseudogene TRBV3-2) with TRBJ2-1, with a possible D match to TRBD2 (6 bases). CDR3 length equals 15 residues. V was shortened by 4 bases and J by 0 bases, with 10 bases between the two germline ends. Germline V gene sequence: CDR1 LGHDT, CDR2 YNNKEL (reference sequence). In DNA form, the CDR3 reads TGTGCCAGCAGCCCTAGCGCTAGCTCCTACAATGAGCAGTTCTTC. Translated, it gives CASSPSASSYNEQFF.

The chain carries TRBV5-1 and TRBJ1-2, with 8 nucleotides matching TRBD1. The CDR3 consists of 15 residues. Trimming cost V 5 bases and J 4 bases; bases outside gene matches: 10. The germline CDR1 and CDR2 sequences are SGHRS and YFSETQ. CDR3 nucleotides: TGCGCCAGCAGTACACAACAGGGGGGAAGCTATGGCTACACCTTC. It translates to CASSTQQGGSYGYTF. Full variable domain (outside the CDR3, taken from reference TRBV5-1 and TRBJ1-2): KAGVTQTPRYLIKTRGQQVTLSCSPISGHRSVSWYQQTPGQGLQFLFEYFSETQRNKGNFPGRFSGRQFSNSRSEMNVSTLELGDSALYLCASSTQQGGSYGYTFGSGTRLTVV.

About this clone itself: An end of the junction does not agree with germline; a read error may underlie this. The J gene is TRBJ1-5, the V gene TRBV6-1, with 9 bases matching TRBD1. Germline CDR1 MNHNS, CDR2 SASEGT. The CDR3 covers 15 residues. CDR3 in amino acids: CASSEDRTGESVADF. CDR3 nucleotides: TGTGCCAGCAGTGAAGACAGGACAGGGGAATCGGTCGCGGATTTT.

The chain links TRBV19 to TRBJ1-6, with D possibly matching TRBD1 (6 bases). The germline V gene has CDR1 LNHDA and CDR2 SQIVND (reference sequence). This CDR3 region has 13 residues. Trimming took 10 bases from V and 9 from J, leaving 16 bases between them. The CDR3 loop is CATRPTGRSPLHF. The CDR3 bases are TGTGCCACCAGACCAACAGGGCGTTCACCCCTCCACTTT.

The CDR3, as DNA: TGTGCCAGCAGCACACGGACAGGGAATCTCCATGGCTACACCTTC. This translates into CASSTRTGNLHGYTF. The chain uses TRBV9 and TRBJ1-2; 8 bases map to TRBD1. V was clipped by 4 bases and J by 6 bases; unmatched bases: 11. The germline V gene has CDR1 SGDLS and CDR2 YYNGEE. This CDR3 spans 15 amino acids.